Below, 18 T cell receptor beta chains from the same sample are listed, as sequenced in a study of CD8+ T cells in alopecia areata. Treatment defined: oral pan-JAK inhibitor, 5-10 mg twice daily. Extracted RNA was reverse transcribed, and the resulting cDNA served as sequencing template. Sequencing used immunoSEQ multiplex PCR; TCRdb keeps in-frame clones, though not all of them. The profile shows over 150,000 clones, roughly 64% of them singletons. Sequencing used CD4+ T cells sorted from blood, obtained at week 24, from a patient treated with tofacitinib. The origin of the receptors is a human donor with alopecia areata.

The chain is built from TRBV29-1 and TRBJ2-5; a weak D match, TRBD2 (5 bases). The CDR3 is 13 amino acids. Germline CDR1 SQVTM, CDR2 ANQGSEA. V was trimmed by 7 bases and J by 4 bases, leaving 16 bases between them. The CDR3 spells CSAGGSGGETQYF. CDR3 nucleotide sequence: TGCAGCGCTGGAGGTTCCGGTGGAGAGACCCAGTACTTC.

To note about this clone: The same CDR3 is also encoded by other DNA sequences in this sample. The gene calls are TRBV5-4 and TRBJ2-5; TRBD2 agrees at 7 bases. After removal of 4 bases from V and 5 bases from J, the junction contained 5 bases not matched to a gene. CDR1 is SGHNT and CDR2 is YYREEE in the germline V gene (reference sequence). The CDR3 is made up of 13 amino acids. CDR3 region: CASSLRGDETQYF. CDR3 sequence (DNA): TGTGCCAGCAGCCTACGGGGGGATGAGACCCAGTACTTC.

The V gene is TRBV9, the J gene TRBJ2-1; D not resolved. Germline assignment: CDR1 SGDLS and CDR2 YYNGEE. V lost 0 bases, J lost 0 bases, and 4 bases lay in between. This CDR3 is built from 14 residues. CDR3 region: CASSVASSYNEQFF. DNA for the CDR3: TGTGCCAGCAGCGTAGCCAGCTCCTACAATGAGCAGTTCTTC.

A note on this clone: A much larger clone lies a single base off, so this may be a read error. The chain links TRBV4-1 to TRBJ2-7, with TRBD2 identical over 10 bases. The trim removed 1 base at V and 3 bases at J, leaving 0 bases unmatched. The CDR3 is 14 amino acids. Germline CDR1 and CDR2: MGHRA and YSYEKL. The CDR3: CASSQGTSGYEQYF. The CDR3 nucleotides are TGCGCCAGCAGCCAAGGGACTAGCGGCTACGAGCAGTACTTC.

V usage is TRBV27 and J usage is TRBJ2-7, with 7 bases matching TRBD2. With V trimmed by 6 bases and J by 6 bases, 5 bases remained unmatched. This CDR3 contains 12 residues. Germline V gene data show CDR1 as MNHEY and CDR2 as SMNVEV (reference sequence). CDR3: CASRAGVGEQYF. The CDR3 DNA sequence: TGTGCCAGCAGGGCGGGAGTTGGCGAGCAGTACTTC.

The chain joins TRBV29-1 to TRBJ2-7; D is possibly TRBD2 (5 bases). Germline V gene sequence: CDR1 SQVTM, CDR2 ANQGSEA. V dropped 6 bases and J dropped 0 bases, with 15 bases sitting between them. The CDR3 covers 14 residues. The chain's CDR3 is CSVRGTGNSYEQYF. The CDR3 DNA follows: TGCAGCGTCCGTGGTACCGGGAACTCCTACGAGCAGTACTTC.

The chain combines TRBV30 with TRBJ1-2; D perhaps matches TRBD1 (6 bases). The CDR3 has 12 amino acids. Germline V gives CDR1 GTSNPN, CDR2 SVGIG (reference sequence). V was shortened by 7 bases and J by 8 bases, with 17 bases between the two germline ends. CDR3: CASPQGLQGYTF. For the CDR3, the DNA is TGTGCCTCGCCGCAGGGGCTGCAAGGCTACACCTTC.

This clone has only a few counts. The V gene is TRBV6-6, the J gene TRBJ1-1; D is perhaps TRBD1 (6 bases). The CDR3 runs 14 residues. Trimming removed 0 bases from V and 8 bases from J, with 13 bases in between. The germline V gene has CDR1 MNHNY and CDR2 SVGAGI (reference sequence). This chain's CDR3 is CASSYSIAQGEAFF. DNA for the CDR3: TGTGCCAGCAGTTACTCGATTGCGCAGGGGGAAGCTTTCTTT.

The chain joins TRBV30 to TRBJ2-7; 10 bases are a match to TRBD2. Per the germline V gene, CDR1 is GTSNPN and CDR2 is SVGIG (reference sequence). Germline trimming cut 4 bases from V and 5 bases from J; bases unmatched to any gene: 20. This CDR3 region has 18 residues. The CDR3 spells CAWTSVRRTDGLADEQYF. The CDR3 DNA sequence: TGTGCCTGGACCTCGGTCCGACGGACTGATGGACTAGCGGACGAGCAGTACTTC.

The V and J genes are TRBV15 and TRBJ2-1; 10 bases match TRBD2. CDR3 length equals 16 residues. CDR1 and CDR2 (germline): LNHNV, YYDKDF (reference sequence). V was pared by 1 base and J by 4 bases, with 4 bases of the junction left unmatched. The CDR3 sequence: CATSRAPSGGYNEQFF. CDR3 sequence (DNA): TGTGCCACCAGCAGAGCCCCTAGCGGGGGATACAATGAGCAGTTCTTC.

This chain uses TRBV2 with TRBJ1-5, with D unresolved. The germline V and J ends were trimmed by 2 bases and 5 bases, with 10 bases remaining between them. The CDR3 totals 14 residues. Germline CDR1 reads SNHLY; CDR2 reads FYNNEI. The CDR3 is CASSEYKGHQPQHF. As DNA, the CDR3 is TGTGCCAGCAGTGAATATAAAGGACATCAGCCCCAGCATTTT.

This clone was recorded a few times. The V call is TRBV28, the J call TRBJ2-6; no clear D gene. V lost 11 bases, J lost 0 bases, and 11 bases lay in between. The CDR3 consists of 14 residues. CDR1 is MDHEN and CDR2 is SYDVKM in the germline V gene. CDR3 protein: CASRLTSGANVLTF. The CDR3 bases are TGTGCCTCCCGCCTCACCTCTGGGGCCAACGTCCTGACTTTC. The full variable domain, with the rest looked up from reference TRBV28 and TRBJ2-6, is DVKVTQSSRYLVKRTGEKVFLECVQDMDHENMFWYRQDPGLGLRLIYFSYDVKMKEKGDIPEGYSVSREKKERFSLILESASTNQTSMYLCASRLTSGANVLTFGAGSRLTVL.

This clone was found many times. The chain is built from TRBV29-1 and TRBJ1-1; D perhaps matches TRBD1 (5 bases). CDR3 length: 12 amino acids. Looked up from germline, CDR1 is SQVTM and CDR2 is ANQGSEA. The DNA of the CDR3 is TGCAGTTGTTGGGGAGGGGCCACTGAAGCTTTCTTT. Its translation is CSCWGGATEAFF.

The rearrangement joins TRBV5-1 to TRBJ2-1; 7 positions match TRBD1. The germline V gene has CDR1 SGHRS and CDR2 YFSETQ. V was clipped by 4 bases and J by 10 bases; unmatched bases: 8. The CDR3 covers 13 residues. The CDR3 loop reads CASSIGQEGEQFF. The CDR3 coding sequence is TGCGCCAGCAGCATCGGACAGGAAGGGGAGCAGTTCTTC.

This chain joins TRBV15 and TRBJ2-5; no definite D call. Germline V gene lookup returns CDR1 LNHNV and CDR2 YYDKDF (reference sequence). The CDR3 sequence is 13 residues long. V was trimmed by 0 bases and J by 7 bases, leaving 9 bases between them. CDR3 DNA: TGTGCCACCAGCAGAGATCGGGTCGGGACCCAGTACTTC. This encodes CATSRDRVGTQYF.

This clone was counted a few times. The rearrangement uses TRBV30 and TRBJ1-2, with D tentatively TRBD1 (6 bases). CDR1 is GTSNPN, CDR2 SVGIG, per germline (reference sequence). The CDR3 contains 11 residues. Trimming removed 2 bases at V and 8 bases at J, with 9 bases between. CDR3 sequence reads: CAWSTGNGYTF. CDR3 DNA: TGTGCCTGGAGTACAGGGAACGGCTACACCTTC.

The CDR3 sequence: CASSTRTTGELFF. As DNA, the CDR3 is TGTGCCAGCAGCACACGGACTACCGGGGAGCTGTTTTTT. V usage is TRBV9 and J usage is TRBJ2-2; maybe TRBD2 (5 bases). V shed 4 bases and J shed 5 bases, with 9 bases lying between them. This CDR3 comprises 13 residues. Germline V gene sequence: CDR1 SGDLS, CDR2 YYNGEE.

V gene TRBV29-1 combines with J gene TRBJ2-7; 12 bases map to TRBD1. Unmatched junction bases numbered 7, after V lost 6 bases and J lost 7 bases. Germline values: CDR1 SQVTM, CDR2 ANQGSEA. The CDR3 sequence is 13 residues long. CDR3 sequence reads: CSVSGQGAWEQYF. CDR3 bases: TGCAGCGTGTCGGGACAGGGGGCATGGGAGCAGTACTTC.